The 20 T cell receptor beta chains listed next were all sequenced from one sample in a study of blood T cell repertoires in COVID-19. Clones were sequenced by immunoSEQ multiplex PCR, and TCRdb holds only the in-frame ones, with some missing. The sample holds about 530,000 clones, about 89% seen once. Sequenced: peripheral blood. All receptors come from a woman between 50 and 59 years old with COVID-19, enrolled during active disease.

The V gene is TRBV6-6, the J gene TRBJ2-3; D is perhaps TRBD1 (6 bases). The CDR3 consists of 16 residues. The germline V gene encodes CDR1 MNHNY and CDR2 SVGAGI (reference sequence). V was clipped by 5 bases and J by 3 bases, with 18 bases between them. CDR3 in DNA: TGTGCCAGCAGTCCCCCAGGGGCGGGCCATACAGATACGCAGTATTTT. Residues: CASSPPGAGHTDTQYF.

The genes are TRBV20-1 and TRBJ1-1; D gene uncertain. This CDR3 contains 11 residues. Germline CDR1 is DFQATT and CDR2 is SNEGSKA (reference sequence). Deletions cut 6 bases from V and 2 bases from J, with 7 bases between. The CDR3 DNA reads TGCAGTGCCTTCCTTAACACTGAAGCTTTCTTT. Protein: CSAFLNTEAFF.

Only a few counts were recorded for this clone. V and J are TRBV19 and TRBJ2-7, with 7 bases that match TRBD1. The CDR3 runs to 15 residues. Trimming at V came to 5 bases and at J to 3 bases, leaving 10 bases not matched to a gene. Germline V gene sequence: CDR1 LNHDA, CDR2 SQIVND (reference sequence). For the CDR3, the DNA is TGTGCCAGTAGTCCAAACCGACAGGGCATCTACGAGCAGTACTTC. Amino acids: CASSPNRQGIYEQYF.

The CDR3 sequence is CASSTPSGTYNEQFF. Written as DNA, the CDR3 is TGTGCCAGTAGTACCCCAAGTGGCACCTACAATGAGCAGTTCTTC. This chain joins TRBV19 and TRBJ2-1; D gene uncertain. The CDR3 consists of 15 residues. Germline CDR1 reads LNHDA; CDR2 reads SQIVND (reference sequence). The V gene lost 4 bases and the J gene lost 2 bases, with 12 bases spanning the gap.

This clone has a single count. The chain is built from TRBV7-8 and TRBJ2-3; TRBD1 matches at 8 bases. Germline lookup yields CDR1 SGHVS and CDR2 FQNEAQ. Trimming removed 3 bases from V and 6 bases from J; junction bases left unmatched: 11. This CDR3 contains 16 residues. The CDR3 loop reads CASSLPRTGGPDTQYF. The CDR3 region has the DNA TGTGCCAGCAGCTTGCCTCGAACAGGGGGGCCGGATACGCAGTATTTT.

The chain employs TRBV9 and TRBJ1-5; no firm D call. Germline V gene sequence: CDR1 SGDLS, CDR2 YYNGEE. The CDR3 sequence is 13 residues long. The V gene lost 1 base and the J gene lost 5 bases, with 7 bases spanning the gap. Here the CDR3 reads CASSVRSDQPQHF. For the CDR3, the DNA is TGTGCCAGCAGCGTAAGATCGGATCAGCCCCAGCATTTT. The full variable domain, completed using reference TRBV9 and TRBJ1-5, is DSGVTQTPKHLITATGQRVTLRCSPRSGDLSVYWYQQSLDQGLQFLIQYYNGEERAKGNILERFSAQQFPDLHSELNLSSLELGDSALYFCASSVRSDQPQHFGDGTRLSIL.

The V gene is TRBV7-6, the J gene TRBJ2-5; no reliable D call. Germline V gene lookup returns CDR1 SGHVS and CDR2 FNYEAQ. Trimming left V 3 bases short and J 1 base short, with 6 bases between. This CDR3 has 13 amino acids. The CDR3 here is CASSLMAQETQYF. The CDR3 coding sequence is TGTGCCAGCAGCTTGATGGCCCAAGAGACCCAGTACTTC.

Only a few counts were recorded for this clone. The rearrangement joins TRBV5-3 to TRBJ1-1, with unresolved D. TRBV5-3 is flagged as an ORF with uncertain function. The CDR3 is 14 amino acids. The V end was cut by 4 bases, the J end by 0 bases, with 10 bases between. The CDR3 is CARSHQALNTEAFF. The CDR3, as DNA: TGTGCCAGAAGCCATCAGGCCTTGAACACTGAAGCTTTCTTT.

V gene TRBV14 combines with J gene TRBJ1-2; 8 bases fit TRBD1. The CDR3 sequence is 13 residues long. Germline CDR1 and CDR2: SGHDN and FVKESK. The J segment lost 4 bases and the V segment lost 3 bases, leaving 1 base of the junction unmatched. CDR3 region: CASSQDRVYGYTF. The CDR3 DNA reads TGTGCCAGCAGCCAGGACAGGGTCTATGGCTACACCTTC. Based on the CDR3 plus reference TRBV14 and TRBJ1-2, the full variable domain is EAGVTQFPSHSVIEKGQTVTLRCDPISGHDNLYWYRRVMGKEIKFLLHFVKESKQDESGMPNNRFLAERTGGTYSTLKVQPAELEDSGVYFCASSQDRVYGYTFGSGTRLTVV.

The chain carries TRBV13 and TRBJ2-7; 7 bases are a match to TRBD2. There are 15 residues in the CDR3. The junction had 11 bases not matched to a gene; V was cut back by 4 bases and J by 5 bases. CDR1 PRHDT and CDR2 FYEKMQ come from the germline V gene (reference sequence). As DNA, the CDR3 is TGTGCCAGCAGCTCCCCGGGCGGGGGAGTTGACGAGCAGTACTTC. Translation gives CASSSPGGGVDEQYF.

V usage is TRBV10-1 and J usage is TRBJ1-4, with 8 nucleotides matching TRBD1. The V and J ends lost 6 bases and 7 bases, in that order; junction bases with no gene match: 7. This CDR3 spans 14 amino acids. Germline V gives CDR1 WNHNN, CDR2 SYGVQD (reference sequence). This chain's CDR3 is CASSDDRGSEKLFF. The CDR3 DNA reads as TGCGCCAGCAGCGACGACAGGGGAAGTGAAAAACTGTTTTTT.

The chain couples TRBV11-3 to TRBJ2-1, with D possibly being TRBD2 (7 bases). Germline V gene sequence: CDR1 SGHNT, CDR2 YENEEA. Trimming removed 0 bases from V and 5 bases from J, with 14 bases in between. The CDR3 has 16 amino acids. CDR3 sequence: CASSLDWGGTHNEQFF. The CDR3 DNA reads as TGTGCCAGCAGCTTAGATTGGGGGGGCACTCACAATGAGCAGTTCTTC.

As for this clone: Distinct nucleotide sequences in the sample also encode this CDR3. CDR3 loop: CASSLGLAADTQYF. In nucleotides, the CDR3 is TGTGCCAGCAGCTTGGGACTAGCTGCAGATACGCAGTATTTT. This chain joins TRBV7-9 and TRBJ2-3, with 9 bases that match TRBD2. The V gene's germline CDR1 is SEHNR and CDR2 FQNEAQ (reference sequence). The CDR3 is made up of 14 amino acids. Trimming took 3 bases from V and 4 from J; bases not matched to a gene: 2.

The chain joins TRBV5-1 to TRBJ2-3; D perhaps matches TRBD1 (5 bases). The ends were cut back, 2 bases at V and 4 bases at J, with 11 bases in the middle. This CDR3 is 14 amino acids long. From germline, CDR1 is SGHRS and CDR2 YFSETQ. CDR3 DNA: TGCGCCAGCAGCTTAGGGGCCCAGGCAGATACGCAGTATTTT. Its translation: CASSLGAQADTQYF.

CDR3 DNA sequence: TGTGCCAGCAGCCAAGGGGACAGGGGAAATAACTATGGCTACACCTTC. This translates into CASSQGDRGNNYGYTF. The rearrangement links TRBV3-1 (or the pseudogene TRBV3-2) to TRBJ1-2; TRBD1 matches 10 bases. CDR1 LGHDT and CDR2 YNNKEL come from the germline V gene (reference sequence). The V gene end was trimmed by 1 base and the J gene end by 1 base; junction bases not matched to a gene: 3. This CDR3 has 16 residues.

The chain employs TRBV9 and TRBJ1-6; 7 bases map to TRBD1. The CDR3 spans 15 residues. With V trimmed by 4 bases and J by 7 bases, 8 bases remained unmatched. Germline assignment: CDR1 SGDLS and CDR2 YYNGEE. This chain's CDR3 is CASSFKDRPNSPLHF. Here the CDR3 DNA reads TGTGCCAGCAGCTTCAAGGACAGGCCCAATTCACCCCTCCACTTT.

This chain links TRBV30 with TRBJ2-7; tentative D call: TRBD1 (5 bases). The germline gives CDR1 GTSNPN, CDR2 SVGIG (reference sequence). The V end lost 3 bases, the J end lost 4 bases, and 7 bases lay between the germline ends. This CDR3 region has 11 residues. As DNA, the CDR3 is TGTGCCTGGAGAGGGGTTTACGAGCAGTACTTC. Its protein is CAWRGVYEQYF.

This clone was seen a handful of times. The rearrangement joins TRBV11-2 to TRBJ2-7, with TRBD1 matching over 10 bases. V gave up 2 bases and J gave up 5 bases; unmatched junction bases: 3. The germline V gene has CDR1 SGHAT and CDR2 FQNNGV. This CDR3 has 14 amino acids. In DNA form, the CDR3 reads TGTGCCAGCAGCTTATCCGGGACAGGGGACGAGCAGTACTTC. This codes for CASSLSGTGDEQYF.

The rearrangement joins TRBV30 to TRBJ2-1; a weak D match, TRBD2 (7 bases). Germline-derived CDR1 and CDR2 are GTSNPN and SVGIG (reference sequence). V was clipped by 4 bases and J by 9 bases, with 13 bases between them. The CDR3 consists of 12 residues. CDR3 DNA sequence: TGTGCCTGGAATGGGGGGGCCTTTGAGCAGTTCTTC. As protein: CAWNGGAFEQFF.

The CDR3 sequence is CASSESGGGYTF. CDR3 DNA sequence: TGTGCCAGCAGTGAATCCGGGGGAGGCTACACCTTC. The chain combines TRBV25-1 with TRBJ1-2, with a weak D call TRBD1 (5 bases). Trimming removed 1 base at V and 8 bases at J, with 8 bases between. This CDR3 has 12 amino acids. CDR1 is MGHDK, CDR2 SYGVNS, per germline.